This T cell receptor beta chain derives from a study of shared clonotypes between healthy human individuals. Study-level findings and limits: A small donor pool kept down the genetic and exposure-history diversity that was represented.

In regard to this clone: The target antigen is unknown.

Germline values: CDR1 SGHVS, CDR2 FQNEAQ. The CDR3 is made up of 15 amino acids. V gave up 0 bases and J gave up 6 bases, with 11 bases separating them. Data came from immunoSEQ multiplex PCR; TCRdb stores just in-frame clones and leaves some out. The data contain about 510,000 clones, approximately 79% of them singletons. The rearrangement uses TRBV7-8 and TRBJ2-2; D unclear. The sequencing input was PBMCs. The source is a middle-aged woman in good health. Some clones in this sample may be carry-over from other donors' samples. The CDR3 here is CASSLALRPSGELFF. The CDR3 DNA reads TGTGCCAGCAGCTTAGCCCTTCGACCCTCCGGGGAGCTGTTTTTT.